This T cell receptor beta chain emerged from a study of blood T cell repertoires in COVID-19. Germline V lookup: CDR1 MNHEY, CDR2 SMNVEV (reference sequence). The CDR3 covers 14 residues. J gave up 7 bases and V 6 bases, and 5 bases lay outside the gene matches. TCRdb's copy holds only in-frame clones and misses some; the assay was immunoSEQ multiplex PCR. Here the sample spans more than 85,000 clones, around 72% being singletons. The receptor's source is a man between 65 and 85 years old with acute or convalescent COVID-19. V usage is TRBV27 and J usage is TRBJ1-6, with 8 bases fitting TRBD1. Sequenced input: peripheral blood. Written as DNA, the CDR3 is TGTGCCAGCAGGGGGACAGGCTACAATTCACCCCTCCACTTT. Amino acid sequence: CASRGTGYNSPLHF.